What follows are 8 T cell receptor beta chains derived from one specimen sequenced in a study of shared clonotypes between healthy human individuals. Sequencing used immunoSEQ multiplex PCR; TCRdb keeps in-frame clones, though not all of them. The sample contains approximately 710,000 clones, around 91% of which appear only once. The sample comprised memory CD8+ T cells from PBMCs. As for subset: CD45RO+ cells pooled with CCR7-negative TemRA cells. These receptors came from a man between 18 and 35 years old in good health. Some clones in this sample may be carry-over from other donors' samples.

The rearrangement joins TRBV2 to TRBJ2-1; no clear D gene. CDR1 and CDR2 from the germline V gene are SNHLY and FYNNEI. This CDR3 spans 10 amino acids. Deletions cut 6 bases from V and 7 bases from J, with 4 bases between. The CDR3 DNA follows: TGTGCCAGCAGGGGGAATGAGCAGTTCTTC. It translates to CASRGNEQFF.

The V gene is TRBV28, the J gene TRBJ1-4; D perhaps matches TRBD1 (5 bases). Germline assignment: CDR1 MDHEN and CDR2 SYDVKM. This CDR3 contains 14 residues. Trimming stripped 5 bases from V and 8 bases from J, with 15 bases between. The CDR3 protein is CASSPRDGGEKLFF. The DNA of the CDR3 is TGTGCCAGCAGTCCCCGGGACGGAGGGGAAAAACTGTTTTTT.

This chain uses TRBV28 with TRBJ2-3; D perhaps matches TRBD1 (6 bases). The CDR3 runs 17 residues. V lost 5 bases and J 5 bases, leaving 23 bases between the germline ends. CDR1 and CDR2 from the germline V gene are MDHEN and SYDVKM. The CDR3 region has the DNA TGTGCCAGCAGTCCTACTGACCCCGACAGCAGGGGAGATACGCAGTATTTT. Encoded protein: CASSPTDPDSRGDTQYF.

This chain connects TRBV30 to TRBJ1-1; D uncertain. Deletions cut 1 base from V and 6 bases from J, with 9 bases between. The CDR3 is 12 amino acids. Looked up from germline, CDR1 is GTSNPN and CDR2 is SVGIG (reference sequence). The CDR3: CAWSAGDAEAFF. CDR3 nucleotide sequence: TGTGCCTGGAGTGCTGGAGACGCTGAAGCTTTCTTT.

This clone was seen a single time. The chain recombines TRBV29-1 with TRBJ1-1; 10 nucleotides line up with TRBD1. CDR1 is SQVTM, CDR2 ANQGSEA, per germline. The CDR3 extends over 14 amino acids. After removal of 5 bases from V and 3 bases from J, the junction contained 6 bases not matched to a gene. Written as DNA, the CDR3 is TGCAGCGTTTTCTCCGGGACAGGGGACACTGAAGCTTTCTTT. As protein: CSVFSGTGDTEAFF.

The chain uses TRBV28 and TRBJ2-7, with 10 nucleotides matching TRBD1. CDR1 and CDR2 (germline): MDHEN, SYDVKM. The CDR3 is 14 amino acids. V lost 5 bases, J lost 3 bases, and 4 bases stayed unmatched. The CDR3 region is CASSTGTGVYEQYF. The CDR3 DNA follows: TGTGCCAGCAGTACCGGGACAGGGGTCTACGAGCAGTACTTC.

This chain connects TRBV9 to TRBJ2-7; D is unresolved. Germline assignment: CDR1 SGDLS and CDR2 YYNGEE. There are 14 residues in the CDR3. The V end lost 0 bases, the J end lost 0 bases, and 7 bases lay between the germline ends. The CDR3 region has the DNA TGTGCCAGCAGCGTAGGGCGGATCTCCTACGAGCAGTACTTC. Translating gives CASSVGRISYEQYF. The full variable domain, its missing parts supplied by reference TRBV9 and TRBJ2-7, is DSGVTQTPKHLITATGQRVTLRCSPRSGDLSVYWYQQSLDQGLQFLIQYYNGEERAKGNILERFSAQQFPDLHSELNLSSLELGDSALYFCASSVGRISYEQYFGPGTRLTVT.

The chain combines TRBV11-2 with TRBJ2-1; TRBD2 matches 13 bases. The CDR3 has 16 residues. The germline V gene encodes CDR1 SGHAT and CDR2 FQNNGV. V was pared by 7 bases and J by 3 bases, with 6 bases of the junction left unmatched. This CDR3 reads CASKETSGRNYNEQFF. DNA of the CDR3: TGTGCCAGCAAGGAGACTAGCGGGAGGAACTACAATGAGCAGTTCTTC. The full variable domain, in which reference TRBV11-2 and TRBJ2-1 provide the parts outside the CDR3, is EAGVAQSPRYKIIEKRQSVAFWCNPISGHATLYWYQQILGQGPKLLIQFQNNGVVDDSQLPKDRFSAERLKGVDSTLKIQPAKLEDSAVYLCASKETSGRNYNEQFFGPGTRLTVL.